The 27 T cell receptor beta chains below were found in one sample sequenced in a study of OX40 agonist ivuxolimab in advanced cancers. TCRdb's table, derived via immunoSEQ multiplex PCR, lists solely in-frame clones and lacks some. This repertoire shows 35,000 to 45,000 clones, under 95% found once; its top ten account for roughly 15%. Sequences were derived from CD4+ or CD8+ T cells sorted from blood, sampled in a trial of the OX40 agonist ivuxolimab. These receptors all stem from an adult with an advanced solid tumor such as melanoma, head and neck, liver or kidney cancer.

This rearrangement joins TRBV7-9 to TRBJ2-2, with 10 positions matching TRBD1. CDR1 is SEHNR and CDR2 is FQNEAQ in the germline V gene (reference sequence). The CDR3 totals 15 residues. With V trimmed by 8 bases and J by 5 bases, 8 bases remained unmatched. Here the CDR3 DNA reads TGTGCCAGCGTTGACGGGACAGGGGTGACCGGGGAGCTGTTTTTT. Residues: CASVDGTGVTGELFF.

This clone was detected a few times. This chain joins TRBV10-1 and TRBJ2-7; unclear D gene. This CDR3 comprises 11 residues. The germline gives CDR1 WNHNN, CDR2 SYGVQD (reference sequence). The germline V and J ends were trimmed by 3 bases and 0 bases, with 0 bases remaining between them. The chain's CDR3 is CASSDSYEQYF. In DNA, the CDR3 is TGCGCCAGCAGTGACTCCTACGAGCAGTACTTC.

The gene calls are TRBV19 and TRBJ1-5; no definite D call. V was shortened by 7 bases and J by 0 bases, with 13 bases between the two germline ends. Germline lookup yields CDR1 LNHDA and CDR2 SQIVND (reference sequence). This CDR3 spans 15 amino acids. This CDR3 reads CASTSDEYSNQPQHF. The CDR3, as DNA: TGTGCCAGTACCTCGGACGAGTATAGCAATCAGCCCCAGCATTTT. Filled out from reference TRBV19 and TRBJ1-5, the complete variable domain reads DGGITQSPKYLFRKEGQNVTLSCEQNLNHDAMYWYRQDPGQGLRLIYYSQIVNDFQKGDIAEGYSVSREKKESFPLTVTSAQKNPTAFYLCASTSDEYSNQPQHFGDGTRLSIL.

CDR3 DNA sequence: TGCGCCAGCAGCCAAGTGGATACGCAGTATTTT. Amino acid sequence: CASSQVDTQYF. The chain links TRBV4-1 to TRBJ2-3; D remains ambiguous. The germline V gene encodes CDR1 MGHRA and CDR2 YSYEKL. V lost 1 base, J lost 6 bases, and 2 bases lay in between. The CDR3 extends over 11 amino acids.

This chain links TRBV7-8 with TRBJ2-5, with D perhaps given as TRBD1 or TRBD2 (6 bases each). V lost 1 base and J lost 5, with 17 bases in between. The length of the CDR3 is 16 residues. CDR1 SGHVS and CDR2 FQNEAQ come from the germline V gene. CDR3 region: CASSLEWTEGGETQYF. DNA for the CDR3: TGTGCCAGCAGCTTAGAGTGGACTGAAGGGGGGGAGACCCAGTACTTC. Together with reference TRBV7-8 and TRBJ2-5, the CDR3 gives the full variable domain: GAGVSQSPRYKVAKRGQDVALRCDPISGHVSLFWYQQALGQGPEFLTYFQNEAQLDKSGLPSDRFFAERPEGSVSTLKIQRTQQEDSAVYLCASSLEWTEGGETQYFGPGTRLLVL.

This chain connects TRBV6-6 to TRBJ2-7; no firm D call. The CDR3 runs 12 residues. Germline CDR1 MNHNY, CDR2 SVGAGI (reference sequence). V lost 6 bases and J 4 bases, leaving 10 bases between the germline ends. CDR3 sequence (DNA): TGTGCCAGCAGATACACCCCGTACGAGCAGTACTTC. Protein product: CASRYTPYEQYF.

This CDR3 is CASSQDGATQWTDTQYF. CDR3 in DNA: TGCGCCAGCAGCCAAGATGGGGCCACCCAATGGACAGATACGCAGTATTTT. The chain links TRBV4-3 to TRBJ2-3, with D possibly matching TRBD1 (5 bases). This CDR3 comprises 17 residues. CDR1 is LGHNA, CDR2 YSLEER, per germline. V lost 0 bases and J lost 3, with 16 bases in between.

In this sample, this clone turned up once. The V and J genes are TRBV19 and TRBJ2-2; D is undetermined. Germline V gene lookup returns CDR1 LNHDA and CDR2 SQIVND (reference sequence). Trimming took off 3 bases at V and 4 bases at J, with 9 bases between the two ends. The CDR3 loop spans 14 amino acids. CDR3 region: CASSIISTTGELFF. The CDR3 bases are TGTGCCAGTAGTATCATTTCGACCACCGGGGAGCTGTTTTTT.

This sequence joins TRBV13 and TRBJ2-3, with a weak D call TRBD2 (6 bases). Germline-derived CDR1 and CDR2 are PRHDT and FYEKMQ (reference sequence). Trimming left V 5 bases short and J 2 bases short, with 11 bases between. The CDR3 has 14 residues. CDR3 bases: TGTGCCAGCAGCGCCGGACTACTCACAGATACGCAGTATTTT. Protein: CASSAGLLTDTQYF.

This clone was detected only a few times. The V call is TRBV5-4, the J call TRBJ2-1; 9 nucleotides match TRBD1. This CDR3 has 14 amino acids. Trimming cost V 3 bases and J 5 bases; bases outside gene matches: 3. The germline gives CDR1 SGHNT, CDR2 YYREEE (reference sequence). Written as DNA, the CDR3 is TGTGCCAGCAGCTCGGGACAGGGTAACAATGAGCAGTTCTTC. The encoded protein is CASSSGQGNNEQFF.

The CDR3 loop reads CASSYSATGYGEQFF. In DNA form, the CDR3 reads TGTGCCAGCAGTTACTCGGCGACAGGATATGGTGAGCAGTTCTTC. This chain uses TRBV6-5 with TRBJ2-1; possible D gene TRBD1, 6 bases. The germline V gene encodes CDR1 MNHEY and CDR2 SVGAGI. V shed 0 bases and J shed 9 bases, with 15 bases lying between them. The CDR3 loop spans 15 amino acids.

The rearrangement joins TRBV9 to TRBJ2-1; D is possibly TRBD1 or TRBD2 (5 bases each). Germline V gives CDR1 SGDLS, CDR2 YYNGEE. V gave up 3 bases and J gave up 0 bases, with 16 bases separating them. The CDR3 loop spans 17 amino acids. The CDR3 DNA follows: TGTGCCAGCAGCGGGGGGACCTTTCTATACTCCTACAATGAGCAGTTCTTC. Amino acid sequence: CASSGGTFLYSYNEQFF.

The chain combines TRBV11-1 with TRBJ2-7; 10 bases agree with TRBD2. Unmatched junction bases numbered 2, after V lost 0 bases and J lost 0 bases. Per the germline V gene, CDR1 is SGHAT and CDR2 is FQDESV (reference sequence). The CDR3 consists of 16 residues. This CDR3 is CASSLAGTSVSYEQYF. In DNA, the CDR3 is TGTGCCAGCAGCTTAGCGGGGACTAGCGTCTCCTACGAGCAGTACTTC.

This rearrangement joins TRBV4-1 to TRBJ1-5; possibly TRBD1 for D (6 bases). The CDR3 covers 14 residues. Germline CDR1 MGHRA, CDR2 YSYEKL. The ends were cut back, 0 bases at V and 6 bases at J, with 9 bases in the middle. CDR3 coding DNA: TGCGCCAGCAGCCAAGAGGCAGGGGCTCAGCCCCAGCATTTT. Protein: CASSQEAGAQPQHF.

The genes are TRBV14 and TRBJ2-7; D is perhaps TRBD1 (6 bases). Deletions cut 4 bases from V and 6 bases from J, with 22 bases between. Germline CDR1 reads SGHDN; CDR2 reads FVKESK. This CDR3 contains 16 residues. DNA of the CDR3: TGTGCCAGCAGCCCCGCCGACAGGAGGTGGGGGAGCGAGCAGTACTTC. Its protein product is CASSPADRRWGSEQYF.

The J gene is TRBJ2-3, the V gene TRBV9, with 7 bases matching TRBD2. The CDR3 totals 15 residues. The ends lost 0 bases at V and 4 bases at J; junction bases unmatched: 5. Per germline, CDR1 SGDLS and CDR2 YYNGEE. CDR3 protein: CASSVGGLPADTQYF. In DNA form, the CDR3 reads TGTGCCAGCAGCGTAGGGGGACTACCGGCAGATACGCAGTATTTT.

This CDR3 reads CASSSPIWGSTLSWTDTQYF. As DNA, the CDR3 is TGTGCCAGCAGTTCGCCCATATGGGGCTCCACCCTGTCGTGGACAGATACGCAGTATTTT. The V gene is TRBV28, the J gene TRBJ2-3, with D perhaps matching TRBD1 (5 bases). Germline-derived CDR1 and CDR2 are MDHEN and SYDVKM. The CDR3 loop spans 20 amino acids. Trimming shortened V by 4 bases and J by 3 bases, and 29 bases separated the two germline ends.

This rearrangement joins TRBV11-3 to TRBJ2-1, with 15 bases that match TRBD2. Germline V CDR1 and CDR2: SGHNT, YENEEA. The CDR3 sequence is 19 residues long. V lost 2 bases, J lost 2 bases, and 7 bases stayed unmatched. The CDR3 DNA sequence: TGTGCCAGCAGCTTACGCTTCGGACTAGCGGGAGGGGCCTACAATGAGCAGTTCTTC. Translating gives CASSLRFGLAGGAYNEQFF.

This clone was recorded only once. The chain has TRBV9 and TRBJ1-2; possible D gene TRBD1, 5 bases. Trimming removed 6 bases from V and 4 bases from J, with 10 bases in between. Germline V gives CDR1 SGDLS, CDR2 YYNGEE. CDR3 size: 12 residues. The CDR3 loop reads CASTGTAYGYTF. DNA for the CDR3: TGTGCCAGCACCGGGACGGCCTATGGCTACACCTTC.

The chain is built from TRBV7-9 and TRBJ2-7, with 11 bases identical to TRBD1. From germline, CDR1 is SEHNR and CDR2 FQNEAQ (reference sequence). The CDR3 spans 16 residues. V dropped 5 bases and J dropped 5; count of bases not matched to a gene: 11. As DNA, the CDR3 is TGTGCCAGCAGCCTAACCGGGACAGGGGGTATCGACGAGCAGTACTTC. It codes for CASSLTGTGGIDEQYF.

The rearrangement joins TRBV27 to TRBJ2-7; 7 positions agree with TRBD2. The CDR3 totals 14 residues. Germline V gene data show CDR1 as MNHEY and CDR2 as SMNVEV (reference sequence). With 0 bases clipped from V and 7 bases from J, the junction kept 6 bases outside the gene matches. The CDR3 region is CASSLSAWGGEQYF. For the CDR3, the DNA is TGTGCCAGCAGTTTATCCGCCTGGGGGGGAGAGCAGTACTTC.

The chain couples TRBV14 to TRBJ1-2; tentatively, D is TRBD1 (5 bases). Germline CDR1 is SGHDN and CDR2 is FVKESK. V was cut by 0 bases and J by 8 bases, with 22 bases left in between. This CDR3 has 17 residues. The CDR3 nucleotides are TGTGCCAGCAGCCAAGAAGGCAGGGTTTGGGGTAAGTCAGGCTACACCTTC. As protein: CASSQEGRVWGKSGYTF.

This chain links TRBV12-5 with TRBJ1-4; 7 bases map to TRBD1. The trim removed 6 bases at V and 5 bases at J, leaving 12 bases unmatched. This CDR3 contains 16 residues. CDR1 is LGHNT, CDR2 FRNRAP, per germline. The CDR3 sequence: CASGFAETGWNEKLFF. For the CDR3, the DNA is TGTGCTAGTGGCTTTGCCGAGACAGGGTGGAATGAAAAACTGTTTTTT.

J is TRBJ1-2 and V is TRBV9; D possibly corresponds to TRBD1 (5 bases). The V gene lost 4 bases and the J gene lost 5 bases, with 15 bases spanning the gap. The CDR3 consists of 14 residues. Germline CDR1 SGDLS, CDR2 YYNGEE. CDR3 in DNA: TGTGCCAGCAGCCTCCCCGGGGCCCCATATGGCTACACCTTC. Its protein is CASSLPGAPYGYTF.

The chain couples TRBV11-2 to TRBJ2-7; 7 bases fit TRBD1. Trimming removed 3 bases from V and 1 base from J; junction bases left unmatched: 6. Looked up from germline, CDR1 is SGHAT and CDR2 is FQNNGV. The CDR3 consists of 15 residues. For the CDR3, the DNA is TGTGCCAGCAGCTTGGGCAAGGGACAGTCCTACGAGCAGTACTTC. Its protein is CASSLGKGQSYEQYF.

The V call is TRBV7-9, the J call TRBJ1-5; D is possibly TRBD1 (5 bases). Trimming took 1 base from V and 7 from J, leaving 11 bases between them. The germline CDR1 and CDR2 sequences are SEHNR and FQNEAQ (reference sequence). CDR3 length: 14 amino acids. The CDR3 region is CASSLVGDRQPQHF. The CDR3 DNA reads TGTGCCAGCAGCTTAGTGGGGGATAGACAGCCCCAGCATTTT.

The genes are TRBV13 and TRBJ2-7, with 7 positions matching TRBD1. Germline-derived CDR1 and CDR2 are PRHDT and FYEKMQ (reference sequence). V trimming: 3 bases; J trimming: 4 bases; junction bases outside the gene matches: 3. The CDR3 totals 13 residues. The CDR3 here is CASSLGRGYEQYF. CDR3 DNA: TGTGCCAGCAGCTTGGGCAGGGGGTACGAGCAGTACTTC.